The sequence of this T cell receptor (beta chain) was determined in a study of blood T cell repertoires in COVID-19. Study-wide background: Sources were T cells, B-cell-depleted T cells, or PBMCs; the material itself was cDNA or gDNA.

The germline V gene has CDR1 SGHTS and CDR2 YDEGEE. The CDR3 loop spans 18 amino acids. The V segment lost 3 bases and the J segment 4 bases; nucleotides outside the gene matches: 10. In the authors' workflow: Amplified reference gene primers provided the basis for estimating nucleated cell counts. The protocol was immunoSEQ multiplex PCR, while the TCRdb copy is restricted to in-frame clones and leaves out a portion. V and J calls and clone size are as listed in that table; D and trimming were resolved from the DNA. Of roughly 160,000 clones listed, 86% were seen once; the top ten hold about 7.3%. The chain combines TRBV5-8 with TRBJ2-6, with TRBD1 matching 10 bases. The sample was peripheral blood. This TCR derives from a man aged 50 to 59 with active or convalescent COVID-19. CDR3 coding DNA: TGTGCCAGCAGCTCGATTCCCGGGACAGGGGTCGGGGCCAACGTCCTGACTTTC. Amino acid sequence: CASSSIPGTGVGANVLTF. The whole variable domain, filled in from reference TRBV5-8 and TRBJ2-6, reads EAGVTQSPTHLIKTRGQQATLRCSPISGHTSVYWYQQALGLGLQFLLWYDEGEERNRGNFPPRFSGRQFPNYSSELNVNALELEDSALYLCASSSIPGTGVGANVLTFGAGSRLTVL.